This TCR beta chain was observed in a study of T cell responses to AZD1222 COVID-19 vaccine (dated by TCRdb to about 2021). Concerning the study at large: AZD1222 recipients whose second dose came at about 4 weeks and those whose second dose came at about 12 weeks were combined into one group, since spike-specific TCR depth and breadth did not differ between the two schedules. TCR sequencing covered roughly 230 trial participants: 200 to 220 given two doses of AZD1222 and around 25 given two doses of MenACWY control vaccine. Trial participants were enrolled by age into 18-55, 56-69 and 70-plus year subgroups, with around 140, 26 and 57 TCR-sequenced participants respectively.

Concerning this clone: Its antigen is not yet known. Per-base quality was not reported, and no clone a single base away is much larger than it.

Overall study outcomes, separate from this receptor: Epitopes outside the regions mutated in the B.1.351 and B.1.1.7 variants were reportedly recognized by nearly half of the unique spike-specific TCRs. Vaccine-associated CD4 TCRs spanned the whole spike protein, with dominant responses in regions 160-218 and 743-854. Only six or seven AZD1222 recipients were SARS-CoV-2 seropositive at baseline, limiting conclusions about previously exposed vaccinees. In the small 56-69-year group, the increase in depth fell short of significance, most likely because of low power. Because no samples from the day 14 peak response were available, repertoires could be characterized only after the peak T cell response. After two AZD1222 doses, spike-specific TCR breadth and depth were significantly higher than at day 0 and than in MenACWY recipients. Participants were mostly white British, with more females than males. The authors suggested clonal diversity may have been underestimated.

The CDR3 regions of human TCRbeta chains were analyzed by immunosequencing. Concerning the study's data processing: TCRs in the repertoires were matched against a reference library of SARS-CoV-2-specific TCRs that had been generated with the MIRA antigen-specificity platform. Breadth meant the fraction of unique TCRs that were SARS-CoV-2-associated, whereas depth meant the fraction of total T cells that were SARS-CoV-2-associated. Using the MIRA data, each spike-specific TCR was assigned both to the spike region to which the TCR was reactive and to a CD4 or CD8 class. Log10-transformed breadth and depth values were compared by one-way ANOVA with Sidak's multiple comparisons tests. TCRdb retrieved this table from immuneACCESS and kept in-frame rearrangements only. Not all clones are present; in checked studies, unresolved V genes account for under half, and no reason is known for the remainder. V and J calls plus clone size are reproduced from that table; the DNA served to infer D and trimming. Recorded for this sample are about 56,000 clones; over 75% of them occurred a single time. The biggest ten clones account for about 16% of the sample.

Explained via the paper, the time point label denotes: baseline before first vaccination. Vaccinee samples were obtained from the UK trials COV001 and COV002, which included a single-blind randomized controlled phase 2/3 trial of AZD1222 (ChAdOx1 nCoV-19) in healthy adults. For TCRbeta chain sequencing, PBMC samples were collected from trial participants at day 0 and at day 28 after the second dose. V is cut by 6 bases and J by 6 bases, and the space between the germline ends is 14 bases. Counted from cysteine to phenylalanine, this CDR3 has 14 amino acids. Just CDR3 DNA is preserved here, 42 bases in frame from base 1. Reading the germline V gene gives CDR1 MDHEN and CDR2 SYDVKM.

Sequences were derived from peripheral blood, sampled on day 0 of AZD1222 vaccination. The chain joins TRBV28 to TRBJ1-4; there is no confident call for the D gene. The clonotype comes from an adult in good health. In nucleotide form, the sequence is TGTGCCAGCAGGGTCGGGCCAGCCCATGAAAAACTGTTTTTT. Its translation reads: CASRVGPAHEKLFF. Reference TRBV28 and TRBJ1-4 genes cover what lies past the CDR3, so the full variable domain is DVKVTQSSRYLVKRTGEKVFLECVQDMDHENMFWYRQDPGLGLRLIYFSYDVKMKEKGDIPEGYSVSREKKERFSLILESASTNQTSMYLCASRVGPAHEKLFFGSGTQLSVL.